This T cell receptor beta chain was obtained from a study of T cells in localized non-small cell lung cancer. Germline V gene lookup returns CDR1 SNHLY and CDR2 FYNNEI. This CDR3 contains 19 residues. V dropped 5 bases and J dropped 5; count of bases not matched to a gene: 17. The repertoire was sequenced with immunoSEQ multiplex PCR; TCRdb's copy has only in-frame clones and lacks some. This sample has approximately 9,000 clones, with 90% to 95% found just once. The V gene is TRBV2, the J gene TRBJ2-3; TRBD2 aligns across 12 bases. The receptor's source is a woman aged 35-75 years with stage I squamous cell lung carcinoma. Sequences were derived from peripheral blood, sampled before any cancer treatment. CDR3 DNA: TGTGCCAGCAGTCTTGCCTCTAGCGGGGGGGAAATAGGGAGAGATACGCAGTATTTT. It codes for CASSLASSGGEIGRDTQYF.